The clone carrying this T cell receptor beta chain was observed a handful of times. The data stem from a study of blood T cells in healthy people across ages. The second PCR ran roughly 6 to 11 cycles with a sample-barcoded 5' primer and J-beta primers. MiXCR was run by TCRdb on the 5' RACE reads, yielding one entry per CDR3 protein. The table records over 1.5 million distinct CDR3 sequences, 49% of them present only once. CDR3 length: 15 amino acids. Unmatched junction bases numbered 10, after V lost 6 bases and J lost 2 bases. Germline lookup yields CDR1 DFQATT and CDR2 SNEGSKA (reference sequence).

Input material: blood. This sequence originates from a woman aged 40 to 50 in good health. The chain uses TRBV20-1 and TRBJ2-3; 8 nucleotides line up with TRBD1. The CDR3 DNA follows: TGCAGTGCGTCTGAGAACAGGGGGTTCACAGATACGCAGTATTTT. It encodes CSASENRGFTDTQYF.